These 17 T cell receptor beta chains were all obtained from the same sample, sequenced in a study of cytomegalovirus exposure and HLA in healthy donors (dated by TCRdb to 2015 to 2018). The library came from the immunoSEQ multiplex PCR assay. A mixture of 60 forward primers for TCR Vbeta segments and 13 reverse primers for TCR Jbeta segments was used in the multiplex PCR. Imported from immuneACCESS, the table was reduced by TCRdb to in-frame sequences with V and J called. These copies leave out some clones; in studies compared against another copy, an unresolved V gene accounts for under half, and the cause of the remainder is not known. In all, the sample holds about 150,000 clones, and roughly 80% of those were seen once. Of the sample, 1.4% to 1.5% falls within the top ten clones. The material sequenced was PBMCs. The receptors derive from a male donor in good health and CMV-seronegative.

V and J are TRBV18 and TRBJ2-1; 9 nucleotides line up with TRBD1. J gave up 6 bases and V 4 bases, and 4 bases lay outside the gene matches. CDR1 is KGHSH, CDR2 LQKENI, per germline. This CDR3 is built from 14 residues. CDR3 sequence reads: CASSQGTGRNEQFF. CDR3 DNA sequence: TGTGCCAGCTCACAGGGGACAGGGCGCAATGAGCAGTTCTTC.

V gene TRBV5-6 combines with J gene TRBJ1-2; a possible D gene is TRBD1 (6 bases). The germline V gene has CDR1 SGHDT and CDR2 YYEEEE. The V end was cut by 1 base, the J end by 4 bases, with 11 bases between. The CDR3 totals 14 residues. CDR3 bases: TGTGCCAGCAGCTTGCAGGCACAGGGCTATGGCTACACCTTC. Amino acids: CASSLQAQGYGYTF.

The rearrangement joins TRBV5-6 to TRBJ1-2; TRBD1 agrees at 10 bases. From germline, CDR1 is SGHDT and CDR2 YYEEEE. J gave up 4 bases and V 3 bases, and 6 bases lay outside the gene matches. The CDR3 loop spans 15 amino acids. CDR3 sequence: CASSSGTGDLYGYTF. Written as DNA, the CDR3 is TGTGCCAGCAGCTCCGGGACAGGGGACCTCTATGGCTACACCTTC. The complete variable domain, with remaining parts taken from reference TRBV5-6 and TRBJ1-2, reads DAGVTQSPTHLIKTRGQQVTLRCSPKSGHDTVSWYQQALGQGPQFIFQYYEEEERQRGNFPDRFSGHQFPNYSSELNVNALLLGDSALYLCASSSGTGDLYGYTFGSGTRLTVV.

V gene TRBV6-5 combines with J gene TRBJ2-1; D uncertain. The CDR3 is made up of 14 amino acids. Looked up from germline, CDR1 is MNHEY and CDR2 is SVGAGI. Trimming shortened V by 5 bases and J by 0 bases, and 8 bases separated the two germline ends. The CDR3 sequence is CASSPGFSYNEQFF. CDR3 nucleotides: TGTGCCAGCAGTCCGGGTTTCTCCTACAATGAGCAGTTCTTC.

The count of this clone is one. V and J are TRBV7-9 and TRBJ1-2, with 7 bases fitting TRBD1. V lost 5 bases to trimming and J lost 4 bases; unmatched junction nucleotides: 1. Germline V gives CDR1 SEHNR, CDR2 FQNEAQ (reference sequence). The CDR3 contains 12 residues. CDR3 protein: CASSRDSYGYTF. CDR3 nucleotides: TGTGCCAGCAGCAGGGACAGCTATGGCTACACCTTC. Looking up the rest from reference TRBV7-9 and TRBJ1-2 gives the full variable domain: DTGVSQNPRHKITKRGQNVTFRCDPISEHNRLYWYRQTLGQGPEFLTYFQNEAQLEKSRLLSDRFSAERPKGSFSTLEIQRTEQGDSAMYLCASSRDSYGYTFGSGTRLTVV.

The CDR3 region is CASSMGQYEQYF. DNA for the CDR3: TGTGCCAGCAGTATGGGACAGTACGAGCAGTACTTC. The rearrangement uses TRBV28 and TRBJ2-7; TRBD1 matches at 7 bases. The CDR3 sequence is 12 residues long. The germline V gene has CDR1 MDHEN and CDR2 SYDVKM. Trimming took 5 bases from V and 4 from J; bases not matched to a gene: 2.

V gene TRBV9 combines with J gene TRBJ2-3; 9 bases line up with TRBD2. The trim removed 4 bases at V and 0 bases at J, leaving 9 bases unmatched. Germline V CDR1 and CDR2: SGDLS, YYNGEE. The CDR3 loop spans 17 amino acids. CDR3 nucleotide sequence: TGTGCCAGCAGCCCGAGCGGGGGGCACTTCAGCACAGATACGCAGTATTTT. Translating it yields CASSPSGGHFSTDTQYF.

This clone occurred a few times. The rearrangement links TRBV19 to TRBJ1-2; TRBD1 is a possible D gene (5 bases). The CDR3 sequence is 11 residues long. Germline CDR1 and CDR2: LNHDA and SQIVND (reference sequence). Trimming removed 7 bases from V and 5 bases from J, with 8 bases in between. In DNA, the CDR3 is TGTGCCAGTACCAGGGATTATGGCTACACCTTC. Translating it yields CASTRDYGYTF.

The chain is built from TRBV28 and TRBJ2-2; 9 bases are a match to TRBD1. The CDR3 extends over 17 amino acids. CDR1 MDHEN and CDR2 SYDVKM come from the germline V gene. Unmatched junction bases numbered 6, after V lost 4 bases and J lost 0 bases. CDR3 loop: CASSWGDRDANTGELFF. The CDR3 bases are TGTGCCAGCAGTTGGGGGGACAGGGACGCGAACACCGGGGAGCTGTTTTTT.

This rearrangement joins TRBV4-1 to TRBJ2-1; TRBD2 is a possible D gene (6 bases). V was shortened by 8 bases and J by 4 bases, with 24 bases between the two germline ends. The germline gives CDR1 MGHRA, CDR2 YSYEKL. The CDR3 spans 17 residues. CDR3 DNA sequence: TGCGCCAGCTCTCGTCTGGGAGGCAGCCGGAATTACAATGAGCAGTTCTTC. This gives the protein CASSRLGGSRNYNEQFF.

The V and J genes are TRBV6-1 and TRBJ2-3, with 9 bases aligning to TRBD1. The J segment lost 3 bases and the V segment lost 6 bases, leaving 4 bases of the junction unmatched. The CDR3 runs 14 residues. Germline values: CDR1 MNHNS, CDR2 SASEGT. The CDR3 DNA is TGTGCCAGCAGGAGACAGGGGGGGACAGATACGCAGTATTTT. Amino acid sequence: CASRRQGGTDTQYF.

This clone has just a few counts. The chain has TRBV2 and TRBJ1-4; D is uncertain. The CDR3 is 12 residues long. Germline CDR1 SNHLY, CDR2 FYNNEI. V lost 7 bases, J lost 8 bases, and 11 bases lay in between. The CDR3 here is CASTRGREKLFF. In DNA form, the CDR3 reads TGTGCCAGCACCCGGGGAAGAGAAAAACTGTTTTTT.

This chain joins TRBV25-1 and TRBJ1-5; D remains unclear. The V gene's germline CDR1 is MGHDK and CDR2 SYGVNS. Trimming pared 4 bases from V and 2 bases from J, leaving 6 bases between. The CDR3 is 13 amino acids. The CDR3 protein is CASSGVGNQPQHF. The CDR3 DNA reads as TGTGCCAGCAGTGGTGTAGGCAATCAGCCCCAGCATTTT.

Remarks on this clone: Different DNA sequences within this sample yield the same CDR3. The V gene is TRBV7-9, the J gene TRBJ1-2, with 7 bases aligning to TRBD1. With 5 bases clipped from V and 5 bases from J, the junction kept 5 bases outside the gene matches. Looked up from germline, CDR1 is SEHNR and CDR2 is FQNEAQ (reference sequence). This CDR3 has 13 residues. CDR3 sequence (DNA): TGTGCCAGCAGCCGAGACAGGGAATATGGCTACACCTTC. Its translation: CASSRDREYGYTF.

A single count supports this clone. The genes are TRBV7-9 and TRBJ1-1, with 7 bases matching TRBD1. This CDR3 spans 13 amino acids. V shed 5 bases and J 5 bases; nucleotides not matched to a gene: 5. Germline V gene lookup returns CDR1 SEHNR and CDR2 FQNEAQ (reference sequence). CDR3 coding DNA: TGTGCCAGCAGCCCAGGGGGTTTGACTGAAGCTTTCTTT. Its translation: CASSPGGLTEAFF.

The chain employs TRBV9 and TRBJ1-4, with D uncertain. V was clipped by 3 bases and J by 0 bases, with 6 bases between them. The CDR3 totals 14 residues. Germline values: CDR1 SGDLS, CDR2 YYNGEE. The CDR3, as DNA: TGTGCCAGCAGCGGGGCCACAACTAATGAAAAACTGTTTTTT. This encodes CASSGATTNEKLFF.

The chain has TRBV19 and TRBJ2-2; 13 bases line up with TRBD2. V dropped 0 bases and J dropped 2; count of bases not matched to a gene: 9. This CDR3 has 20 amino acids. The germline V gene has CDR1 LNHDA and CDR2 SQIVND (reference sequence). The CDR3 nucleotides read TGTGCCAGTAGTATAGACCAGCGACTAGCGGGGGGCACAAACACCGGGGAGCTGTTTTTT. Translated, it gives CASSIDQRLAGGTNTGELFF.